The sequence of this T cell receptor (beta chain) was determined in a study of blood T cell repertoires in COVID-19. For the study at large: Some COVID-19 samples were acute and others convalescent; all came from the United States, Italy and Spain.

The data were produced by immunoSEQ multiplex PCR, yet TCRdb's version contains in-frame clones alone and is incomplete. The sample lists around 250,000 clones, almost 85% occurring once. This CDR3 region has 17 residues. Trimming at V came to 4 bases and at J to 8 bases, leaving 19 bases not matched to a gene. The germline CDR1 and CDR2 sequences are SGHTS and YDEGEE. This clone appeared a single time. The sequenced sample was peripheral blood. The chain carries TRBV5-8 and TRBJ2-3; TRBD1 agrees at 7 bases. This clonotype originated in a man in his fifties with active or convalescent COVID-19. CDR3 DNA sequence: TGTGCCAGCAGCGCTAACCGGGACAGCTCCTTCTTGGGTACGCAGTATTTT. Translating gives CASSANRDSSFLGTQYF.